The 5 T cell receptor beta chains listed next were all sequenced from one sample in a study of T cell repertoires in cytomegalovirus infection. TCRdb ran MiXCR on the reads and lists one entry per CDR3 protein. The sample lists under 200,000 distinct CDR3 sequences, less than 25% occurring once. No antigen is known for these receptors. Here the sequenced sample was CD8+ T cells from cultured PBMCs, taken from culture after CMV antigen stimulation. These receptors were taken from a human donor in good health (CMV status not recorded). Some clones in this sample may be carry-over from other donors' samples.

The V call is TRBV5-1, the J call TRBJ1-6; D is undetermined. This CDR3 spans 16 amino acids. V was trimmed by 0 bases and J by 3 bases, leaving 10 bases between them. Germline CDR1 reads SGHRS; CDR2 reads YFSETQ. The CDR3 loop is CASSLEGSHYNSPLHF. In DNA form, the CDR3 reads TGCGCCAGCAGCTTGGAGGGCAGTCACTATAATTCACCCCTCCACTTT.

The rearrangement joins TRBV6-1 to TRBJ1-6; D unclear. V gave up 2 bases and J gave up 8 bases, with 10 bases separating them. CDR1 is MNHNS and CDR2 is SASEGT in the germline V gene. The CDR3 length is 14 residues. CDR3 nucleotide sequence: TGTGCCAGCAGTGAATTGAGTGGGGATTCACCCCTCCACTTT. It encodes CASSELSGDSPLHF.

This clonotype was seen many times. V and J are TRBV6-2 or TRBV6-3 and TRBJ1-2; no clear D. Trimming took 0 bases from V and 0 from J, leaving 17 bases between them. This CDR3 region has 18 residues. Germline loops: CDR1 MNHEY, CDR2 SVGEGT. CDR3 coding DNA: TGTGCCAGCAGTTACTCGAGGGAGGAACCCATAACTAACTATGGCTACACCTTC. Residues: CASSYSREEPITNYGYTF.

This chain connects TRBV7-8 to TRBJ2-7, with TRBD1 matching over 8 bases. V lost 1 base, J lost 2 bases, and 4 bases stayed unmatched. This CDR3 has 15 residues. Germline CDR1 is SGHVS and CDR2 is FQNEAQ. The CDR3 region has the DNA TGTGCCAGCAGCTTAGGGACAGGGCCCCCCTACGAGCAGTACTTC. The encoded protein is CASSLGTGPPYEQYF.

V and J are TRBV12-3 or TRBV12-4 and TRBJ2-7; tentative D call: TRBD2 (6 bases). The CDR3 loop spans 13 amino acids. Trimming pared 5 bases from V and 3 bases from J, leaving 11 bases between. The CDR3 spells CASSIGTGYEQYF. The CDR3 DNA is TGTGCCAGCAGTATAGGGACTGGCTACGAGCAGTACTTC.